A selection of T cell receptor beta chains follows, all from one sample in a study of T cells after yellow fever vaccination. TCRdb recomputed calls from the 5' RACE reads with MiXCR, one row per CDR3 protein. The repertoire holds 450,000 to 550,000 distinct CDR3 sequences, with roughly 22% as singletons. The input for sequencing was PBMCs, taken roughly 20 days after the first yellow fever vaccination. The receptor set was obtained from a man between 18 and 35 years old who received the YFV17D yellow fever vaccine. The CDR3 runs from the conserved cysteine through the conserved F or W. D genes are given only for firm matches. Clone size appears in some rows only: once, few, many, or a class for an expanded clone.

D: -
size: few
V: TRBV5-1
J: TRBJ2-2
CDR3: CASSFGDHTGELFF
DNA: TGCGCCAGCAGCTTCGGGGACCATACCGGGGAGCTGTTTTTT

D: -
size: -
V: TRBV30
J: TRBJ2-7
CDR3: CAWSPLGSYEQYF
DNA: TGTGCCTGGAGTCCTCTGGGATCCTACGAGCAGTACTTC

D: TRBD1
size: few
V: TRBV29-1
J: TRBJ2-5
CDR3: CSVGTQGYQETQYF
DNA: TGCAGCGTTGGCACACAGGGGTATCAAGAGACCCAGTACTTC

D: -
size: -
V: TRBV24-1
J: TRBJ1-2
CDR3: CATSDDNGYTF
DNA: TGTGCCACCAGTGACGATAATGGCTACACCTTC

D: -
size: -
V: TRBV7-3
J: TRBJ2-2
CDR3: CASSLSADTGELFF
DNA: TGTGCCAGCAGCTTATCGGCTGACACCGGGGAGCTGTTTTTT

D: TRBD1
size: few
V: TRBV28
J: TRBJ2-1
CDR3: CASSTWDREAVNEQFF
DNA: TGTGCCAGCTCAACTTGGGACAGGGAAGCTGTCAATGAGCAGTTCTTC

D: TRBD1
size: few
V: TRBV12-3/TRBV12-4
J: TRBJ2-4
CDR3: CASSTGVYNNIQYF
DNA: TGTGCCAGCAGTACAGGGGTCTATAACAACATTCAGTACTTC

D: TRBD1
size: -
V: TRBV7-2
J: TRBJ2-1
CDR3: CASSLGGGDRVPQFF
DNA: TGTGCCAGCAGCTTAGGGGGCGGGGACAGGGTACCGCAGTTCTTC

D: TRBD1
size: -
V: TRBV20-1
J: TRBJ2-4
CDR3: CSARQGWNIQYF
DNA: TGCAGTGCTCGACAGGGCTGGAACATTCAGTACTTC

D: -
size: -
V: TRBV20-1
J: TRBJ2-5
CDR3: CSARERFQETQYF
DNA: TGCAGTGCTCGGGAGCGCTTCCAAGAGACCCAGTACTTC

D: -
size: few
V: TRBV7-9
J: TRBJ2-4
CDR3: CASSAGGAKNIQYF
DNA: TGTGCCAGCAGCGCAGGGGGGGCCAAAAACATTCAGTACTTC

D: TRBD1
size: few
V: TRBV4-3
J: TRBJ1-2
CDR3: CASSQDRGQGYTF
DNA: TGCGCCAGCAGCCAAGACAGGGGGCAGGGCTACACCTTC

D: TRBD2
size: few
V: TRBV19
J: TRBJ2-1
CDR3: CASSFAPGLAGTEQFF
DNA: TGTGCCAGTAGTTTTGCTCCGGGACTAGCGGGGACGGAGCAGTTCTTC

D: -
size: -
V: TRBV9
J: TRBJ2-7
CDR3: CASSVGVTYEQYF
DNA: TGTGCCAGCAGCGTAGGGGTAACCTACGAGCAGTACTTC

D: TRBD1
size: -
V: TRBV12-3/TRBV12-4
J: TRBJ1-1
CDR3: CASNRDRGITEAFF
DNA: TGTGCCAGCAACCGGGACAGGGGAATTACTGAAGCTTTCTTT

D: -
size: few
V: TRBV5-1
J: TRBJ2-2
CDR3: CASSDGPSNTGELFF
DNA: TGCGCCAGCTCCGATGGGCCGTCTAACACCGGGGAGCTGTTTTTT

D: -
size: few
V: TRBV19
J: TRBJ2-5
CDR3: CASSIGTYETQYF
DNA: TGTGCCAGTAGTATAGGGACATATGAGACCCAGTACTTC

D: -
size: few
V: TRBV12-3/TRBV12-4
J: TRBJ2-3
CDR3: CASSLWDTQYF
DNA: TGTGCCAGCAGTTTATGGGATACGCAGTATTTT

D: -
size: -
V: TRBV3-1
J: TRBJ1-2
CDR3: CATSREPDGWNYGYTF
DNA: TGTGCCACCAGCCGAGAACCGGACGGCTGGAACTATGGCTACACCTTC

D: -
size: -
V: TRBV5-1
J: TRBJ1-6
CDR3: CASRERALPNSPLHF
DNA: TGCGCCAGCAGAGAAAGGGCCCTACCTAATTCACCCCTCCACTTT

D: -
size: -
V: TRBV29-1
J: TRBJ1-1
CDR3: CSGLTNTEAFF
DNA: TGCAGCGGGCTTACCAACACTGAAGCTTTCTTT

D: -
size: few
V: TRBV12-3/TRBV12-4
J: TRBJ1-3
CDR3: CASRGPSSGNTIYF
DNA: TGTGCCAGCAGGGGGCCGAGCTCTGGAAACACCATATATTTT

D: -
size: -
V: TRBV4-2
J: TRBJ1-4
CDR3: CASSQVLAGEKLFF
DNA: TGTGCCAGCAGCCAAGTCCTGGCCGGCGAAAAACTGTTTTTT

D: -
size: few
V: TRBV5-4
J: TRBJ2-3
CDR3: CASSYIGTQYF
DNA: TGTGCCAGCAGCTACATCGGTACGCAGTATTTT

D: -
size: few
V: TRBV2
J: TRBJ2-6
CDR3: CASKTSSGANVLTF
DNA: TGTGCCAGCAAAACTAGCTCTGGGGCCAACGTCCTGACTTTC

D: -
size: -
V: TRBV25-1
J: TRBJ2-3
CDR3: CASSELSWDTDTQYF
DNA: TGTGCCAGCAGTGAATTATCGTGGGACACAGATACGCAGTATTTT

D: -
size: many
V: TRBV12-3/TRBV12-4
J: TRBJ1-2
CDR3: CASSFPGNYGYTF
DNA: TGTGCCAGCAGTTTTCCGGGAAACTATGGCTACACCTTC

D: TRBD2
size: -
V: TRBV19
J: TRBJ2-3
CDR3: CASTPPGAGVDTQYF
DNA: TGTGCCAGTACCCCCCCCGGAGCGGGGGTCGATACGCAGTATTTT

D: -
size: many
V: TRBV5-1
J: TRBJ1-1
CDR3: CASSNTGTPNTEAFF
DNA: TGCGCCAGCAGCAACACCGGGACACCGAACACTGAAGCTTTCTTT

D: TRBD1
size: few
V: TRBV2
J: TRBJ1-6
CDR3: CASRRQGSSYNSPLHF
DNA: TGTGCCAGCAGGAGACAGGGGAGCTCCTATAATTCACCCCTCCACTTT

D: TRBD2
size: -
V: TRBV5-1
J: TRBJ2-3
CDR3: CASSLEASGTTTDTQYF
DNA: TGCGCCAGCAGCTTGGAGGCTAGCGGGACCACCACAGATACGCAGTATTTT

D: -
size: -
V: TRBV3-1
J: TRBJ1-1
CDR3: CASSQVGGGNTEAFF
DNA: TGTGCCAGCAGCCAAGTTGGGGGAGGGAACACTGAAGCTTTCTTT

D: -
size: -
V: TRBV20-1
J: TRBJ2-3
CDR3: CSARVGGNTDTQYF
DNA: TGCAGTGCTCGCGTAGGGGGGAACACAGATACGCAGTATTTT

D: -
size: -
V: TRBV20-1
J: TRBJ2-3
CDR3: CSARLDGSDTQYF
DNA: TGCAGTGCTAGGCTGGATGGGTCAGATACGCAGTATTTT

D: -
size: many
V: TRBV5-1
J: TRBJ2-5
CDR3: CASSSDSWETQYF
DNA: TGCGCCAGCAGCTCCGATAGTTGGGAGACCCAGTACTTC

D: -
size: few
V: TRBV7-2
J: TRBJ2-3
CDR3: CASSFFTPAGNPDTQYF
DNA: TGTGCCAGCAGCTTTTTTACCCCGGCAGGGAATCCAGATACGCAGTATTTT

D: -
size: many
V: TRBV5-5
J: TRBJ2-3
CDR3: CASSLAVATDTQYF
DNA: TGTGCCAGCAGCTTGGCCGTCGCCACAGATACGCAGTATTTT

D: TRBD2
size: -
V: TRBV5-1
J: TRBJ2-3
CDR3: CASSLERGAATDTQYF
DNA: TGCGCCAGCAGCTTGGAGCGGGGGGCTGCCACAGATACGCAGTATTTT

D: -
size: many
V: TRBV25-1
J: TRBJ2-1
CDR3: CASSGANEQFF
DNA: TGTGCCAGCAGTGGGGCCAATGAGCAGTTCTTC

D: -
size: many
V: TRBV12-3/TRBV12-4
J: TRBJ2-1
CDR3: CASSFEDNEQFF
DNA: TGTGCCAGCAGTTTTGAGGACAATGAGCAGTTCTTC

D: -
size: few
V: TRBV6-6
J: TRBJ2-5
CDR3: CASSYDRSQYF
DNA: TGTGCCAGCAGTTACGACCGGTCCCAGTACTTC

D: -
size: -
V: TRBV28
J: TRBJ1-1
CDR3: CASRPALNTEAFF
DNA: TGTGCCAGCAGACCAGCTTTGAACACTGAAGCTTTCTTT

D: -
size: -
V: TRBV5-6
J: TRBJ1-1
CDR3: CASSPSSSGHPMNTEAFF
DNA: TGTGCCAGCAGCCCCTCCTCTAGCGGCCATCCCATGAACACTGAAGCTTTCTTT

D: TRBD1
size: -
V: TRBV20-1
J: TRBJ1-1
CDR3: CSGTRGLNTEAFF
DNA: TGCAGTGGAACCAGGGGGTTGAACACTGAAGCTTTCTTT

D: -
size: -
V: TRBV25-1
J: TRBJ1-3
CDR3: CASRINGARNTIYF
DNA: TGTGCCAGCAGGATCAATGGGGCCAGAAACACCATATATTTT

D: -
size: -
V: TRBV6-5
J: TRBJ2-3
CDR3: CASSSRPRGTDTQYF
DNA: TGTGCCAGCAGCTCTCGGCCTCGGGGGACAGATACGCAGTATTTT

D: -
size: -
V: TRBV7-2
J: TRBJ2-3
CDR3: CASSLAGGQGDTQYF
DNA: TGTGCCAGCAGCTTAGCGGGGGGGCAGGGAGATACGCAGTATTTT

D: -
size: -
V: TRBV10-2
J: TRBJ2-5
CDR3: CASSARHISETQYF
DNA: TGCGCCAGCAGTGCCCGACATATCTCGGAGACCCAGTACTTC

D: -
size: -
V: TRBV7-9
J: TRBJ2-2
CDR3: CASTLGRAGWNTGELFF
DNA: TGTGCCAGCACCCTAGGTCGGGCAGGGTGGAACACCGGGGAGCTGTTTTTT

D: -
size: few
V: TRBV4-2
J: TRBJ2-1
CDR3: CASSQDEVHGGGFSYNEQFF
DNA: TGTGCCAGCAGCCAAGATGAGGTACATGGCGGGGGCTTCTCCTACAATGAGCAGTTCTTC

D: TRBD1
size: -
V: TRBV5-1
J: TRBJ1-1
CDR3: CASSVQGTSTEAFF
DNA: TGCGCCAGCAGCGTACAGGGGACGAGCACTGAAGCTTTCTTT

D: TRBD1
size: few
V: TRBV18
J: TRBJ2-1
CDR3: CASSPPSTGRNEQFF
DNA: TGTGCCAGCTCACCACCGTCGACAGGGAGAAATGAGCAGTTCTTC

D: TRBD1
size: -
V: TRBV24-1
J: TRBJ2-3
CDR3: CATSDPDRGSTDTQYF
DNA: TGTGCCACCAGTGACCCGGACAGGGGTAGCACAGATACGCAGTATTTT

D: TRBD2
size: few
V: TRBV4-3
J: TRBJ2-1
CDR3: CASSPLGAGGHNEQFF
DNA: TGCGCCAGCAGCCCCCTCGGAGCGGGGGGCCACAATGAGCAGTTCTTC